Below, one TCR beta chain is given with its context. This sample is part of a study of blood T cell repertoires in COVID-19. Whole-study context: Material from acute and convalescent COVID-19 was sourced from the United States, Italy and Spain.

Germline V lookup: CDR1 KGHSH, CDR2 LQKENI. V shed 4 bases, J shed 5 bases, and the junction held 4 bases outside the gene matches. This CDR3 is built from 13 residues. The study drew participants aged about 18 to 89 years from approximately 25 US areas. Researchers sorted participants into cohorts using their self-reported clinical history. Clones were sequenced by immunoSEQ multiplex PCR, and TCRdb holds only the in-frame ones, with some missing. The table lists 250,000 to 300,000 clones, approximately 88% of them singletons. The chain joins TRBV18 to TRBJ1-1; TRBD1 matches at 7 bases. Sequenced material: PBMCs or T cells enriched from blood (not recorded which). This receptor was obtained from a woman in her twenties or thirties who had recovered from COVID-19. The CDR3 DNA reads as TGTGCCAGCTCACTAACAGGGGATACTGAAGCTTTCTTT. Its protein product is CASSLTGDTEAFF.